Included here is one TCR beta chain sequence, with context. Random hexamers were used to reverse transcribe the RNA input (about 0.45 to 1 ug). One entry per CDR3 protein results from TCRdb running MiXCR on the immunoSEQ multiplex PCR reads. This table has tens of thousands of distinct CDR3 sequences, about 92% appearing once. The sample belongs to a study of CD8 T cells in Susac syndrome. Study in general: Each patient with Susac syndrome, at the time of blood draw, was therapy-naive, on corticosteroids, or on intravenous immunoglobulin alone.

TCR beta sequencing was performed on blood CD8+ and CD4+ T cells. The diagnostic criteria were recently defined, and patients with Susac syndrome met them for definite or probable disease. Negative isolation was used for CD8+ and CD4+ T cells and FACS enrichment for TEMRA cells. Germline CDR1 and CDR2: DFQATT and SNEGSKA (reference sequence). Trimming left V 5 bases short and J 8 bases short, with 27 bases between. The CDR3 runs to 16 residues. The sequenced sample consisted of CD4+ T cells from PBMCs. The J gene is TRBJ1-2, the V gene TRBV20-1, with D uncertain. This sequence originates from a human donor with Susac syndrome. CDR3 sequence: CSAPAVPLNPLGGYTF. The CDR3 DNA is TGCAGTGCTCCGGCGGTCCCGCTGAATCCTCTCGGGGGCTACACCTTC.